These 21 T cell receptor beta chains came from one sample sequenced in a study of blood T cells in healthy people across ages. Together with a sample-barcoded 5' primer, a J-beta primer mix was included in a second PCR lasting about 7 to 11 cycles. MiXCR was run by TCRdb on the 5' RACE reads, yielding one entry per CDR3 protein. This sample yields 500,000 to 600,000 distinct CDR3 sequences, of which 27% are seen a single time; 18% belongs to the top ten. Sequencing input: blood. Every receptor here comes from a woman in her 70s in good health.

This clonotype was counted only a few times. J is TRBJ2-3 and V is TRBV29-1, with D maybe TRBD1 (6 bases). With 3 bases removed from V and 2 bases from J, the gap between germline ends came to 15 bases. Germline V gives CDR1 SQVTM, CDR2 ANQGSEA. CDR3 length equals 15 residues. This chain's CDR3 is CSVDPNGQYTDTQYF. CDR3 nucleotides: TGCAGCGTTGACCCAAATGGACAGTACACAGATACGCAGTATTTT.

The genes are TRBV7-2 and TRBJ2-1; the match to TRBD2 covers 7 bases. Germline CDR1 is SGHTA and CDR2 is FQGNSA. The junction had 1 base not matched to a gene; V was cut back by 3 bases and J by 2 bases. CDR3 length equals 14 residues. The CDR3 protein is CASSFAGAYNEQFF. The CDR3 coding sequence is TGTGCCAGCAGCTTCGCGGGAGCCTACAATGAGCAGTTCTTC.

This clonotype was observed a handful of times. The chain uses TRBV18 and TRBJ1-1; the D gene is possibly TRBD1 (5 bases). Trimming left V 3 bases short and J 4 bases short, with 9 bases between. This CDR3 region has 13 residues. In germline, CDR1 is KGHSH, CDR2 LQKENI. The CDR3 protein is CASSPVGGTEAFF. The CDR3 region has the DNA TGTGCCAGCTCACCTGTCGGGGGCACTGAAGCTTTCTTT. Using reference TRBV18 and TRBJ1-1 for the parts outside the CDR3, the full variable domain is NAGVMQNPRHLVRRRGQEARLRCSPMKGHSHVYWYRQLPEEGLKFMVYLQKENIIDESGMPKERFSAEFPKEGPSILRIQQVVRGDSAAYFCASSPVGGTEAFFGQGTRLTVV.

This clonotype turned up a few times. This sequence joins TRBV6-1 and TRBJ1-2; 9 bases line up with TRBD1. Germline CDR1 and CDR2: MNHNS and SASEGT. J lost 8 bases, V lost 4 bases, and 5 bases had no gene match. This CDR3 comprises 13 residues. CDR3 region: CASSVQGAEGYTF. The CDR3 region has the DNA TGTGCCAGCAGTGTACAGGGGGCGGAGGGCTACACCTTC.

As regards this clonotype: No conserved phenylalanine or tryptophan ends this CDR3, so it is likely a read error. The chain carries TRBV28 and TRBJ1-2, with TRBD1 matching over 7 bases. V gave up 4 bases and J gave up 1 base; unmatched junction bases: 3. The germline CDR1 and CDR2 sequences are MDHEN and SYDVKM. This CDR3 comprises 14 residues. The CDR3 nucleotides read TGTGCCAGCAGTTCGACAGGGATTAACTATGGCTACACCTCC. Translation gives CASSSTGINYGYTS.

This clonotype was observed many times. The chain couples TRBV10-3 to TRBJ2-3, with D uncertain. V lost 6 bases and J lost 6, with 19 bases in between. This CDR3 spans 15 amino acids. The V gene's germline CDR1 is ENHRY and CDR2 SYGVKD. The CDR3 sequence is CAIRTDGRVSDTQYF. In nucleotides, the CDR3 is TGTGCCATCAGGACCGATGGACGGGTGTCGGATACGCAGTATTTT.

The sample holds a few counts of this clonotype. The V and J genes are TRBV30 and TRBJ1-1; D is undetermined. The CDR3 runs 13 residues. V lost 4 bases, J lost 2 bases, and 11 bases lay in between. Germline V gives CDR1 GTSNPN, CDR2 SVGIG (reference sequence). The CDR3 region is CAWTSGLNTEAFF. The CDR3 nucleotides are TGTGCCTGGACTTCGGGTCTTAACACTGAAGCTTTCTTT.

This clonotype was seen repeatedly, ten times or more. The J gene is TRBJ2-7, the V gene TRBV20-1, with 10 positions matching TRBD1. The trim removed 3 bases at V and 4 bases at J, leaving 0 bases unmatched. This CDR3 has 12 amino acids. CDR1 is DFQATT and CDR2 is SNEGSKA in the germline V gene (reference sequence). CDR3 nucleotides: TGCAGTGCTAGGGACAGGGGGTACGAGCAGTACTTC. This gives the protein CSARDRGYEQYF.

This clonotype was observed a few times. The chain joins TRBV10-3 to TRBJ1-1; D is undetermined. There are 13 residues in the CDR3. Germline loops: CDR1 ENHRY, CDR2 SYGVKD. V was trimmed by 7 bases and J by 1 base, leaving 10 bases between them. CDR3 sequence reads: CAITGVANTEAFF. DNA of the CDR3: TGTGCCATCACCGGTGTTGCGAACACTGAAGCTTTCTTT.

The rearrangement uses TRBV2 and TRBJ2-3; 12 bases fit TRBD2. Per germline, CDR1 SNHLY and CDR2 FYNNEI. The J segment lost 6 bases and the V segment lost 6 bases, leaving 7 bases of the junction unmatched. The CDR3 runs to 15 residues. Here the CDR3 reads CASSTTSGGGDTQYF. The CDR3 DNA sequence: TGTGCCAGCAGCACGACTAGCGGGGGAGGGGATACGCAGTATTTT.

The chain uses TRBV7-2 and TRBJ2-4; no definite D call. This CDR3 contains 12 residues. Germline V gene lookup returns CDR1 SGHTA and CDR2 FQGNSA. Trimming removed 0 bases at V and 9 bases at J, with 6 bases between. This CDR3 reads CASSLARVIQYF. CDR3 sequence (DNA): TGTGCCAGCAGCTTAGCTCGAGTCATTCAGTACTTC.

As DNA, the CDR3 is TGCGCCAGCAGCTTGGCCGGAGGGGGCGGAAACTATGGCTACACCTTC. Protein: CASSLAGGGGNYGYTF. The V and J genes are TRBV5-1 and TRBJ1-2, with TRBD1 matching over 7 bases. This CDR3 contains 16 residues. Looked up from germline, CDR1 is SGHRS and CDR2 is YFSETQ. The junction had 7 bases not matched to a gene; V was cut back by 0 bases and J by 2 bases.

This clonotype was observed a handful of times. The chain employs TRBV4-3 and TRBJ2-5, with D tentatively TRBD1 or TRBD2 (6 bases each). Trimming left V 0 bases short and J 5 bases short, with 25 bases between. Germline values: CDR1 LGHNA, CDR2 YSLEER. This CDR3 is built from 19 residues. The CDR3 DNA follows: TGCGCCAGCAGCCAAGATCGGGAGACAGGCTGGGGTGGAATGGAGACCCAGTACTTC. Translation: CASSQDRETGWGGMETQYF.

The chain combines TRBV6-1 with TRBJ1-1; D remains unclear. The V gene lost 7 bases and the J gene lost 4 bases, with 10 bases spanning the gap. Germline values: CDR1 MNHNS, CDR2 SASEGT. This CDR3 spans 12 amino acids. CDR3 amino acids: CASTEGSTEAFF. For the CDR3, the DNA is TGTGCCAGCACCGAAGGGAGCACTGAAGCTTTCTTT.

Worth noting for this clonotype: A read error may be the cause here, since a much bigger clone is one base away. This chain's CDR3 is CASSAPFLHEQYF. The CDR3 DNA follows: TGTGCCAGCAGTGCGCCTTTCCTCCACGAGCAGTACTTC. The chain has TRBV2 and TRBJ2-5; D is undetermined. The DNA end is more similar to TRBJ2-7, so the J call may be wrong. CDR1 is SNHLY, CDR2 FYNNEI, per germline. This CDR3 is built from 13 residues.

This clonotype was observed a few times. The chain carries TRBV5-1 and TRBJ2-7, with TRBD2 identical over 10 bases. Trimming at V came to 8 bases and at J to 0 bases, leaving 8 bases not matched to a gene. This CDR3 region has 15 residues. The germline V gene has CDR1 SGHRS and CDR2 YFSETQ. The CDR3 nucleotides are TGCGCCAGTGGTAAACTAGCGGGGCCCTCCTACGAGCAGTACTTC. It yields the protein CASGKLAGPSYEQYF.

The chain couples TRBV5-1 to TRBJ2-5; 7 bases agree with TRBD2. The DNA end is a closer match to TRBJ2-1, so the J assignment may be wrong. CDR3 length equals 15 residues. Germline V gene lookup returns CDR1 SGHRS and CDR2 YFSETQ. CDR3 residues: CASSFGGGPSNEQFF. For the CDR3, the DNA is TGCGCCAGCAGCTTCGGCGGGGGACCTTCCAATGAGCAGTTCTTC.

Comment on this clonotype: One junction end disagrees with the germline gene, perhaps due to a read error. The rearrangement uses TRBV29-1 and TRBJ2-6; 7 bases map to TRBD1. The germline V gene has CDR1 SQVTM and CDR2 ANQGSEA. The CDR3 consists of 14 residues. The CDR3 here is CGVGQDSGANVLTF. The CDR3 DNA follows: TGCGGCGTTGGACAGGACTCTGGGGCCAACGTCCTGACTTTC. Supplemented by reference TRBV29-1 and TRBJ2-6, the full variable domain reads SAVISQKPSRDICQRGTSLTIQCQVDSQVTMMFWYRQQPGQSLTLIATANQGSEATYESGFVIDKFPISRPNLTFSTLTVSNMSPEDSSIYLCGVGQDSGANVLTFGAGSRLTVL.

This clonotype has more than one count but fewer than ten. The germline gene is not matched at one end of the junction; a read error may be the cause. The chain couples TRBV24-1 to TRBJ2-1; TRBD1 agrees at 10 bases. CDR1 KGHDR and CDR2 SFDVKD come from the germline V gene. This CDR3 has 15 residues. CDR3 DNA: TGTACCACCAGAGCCGGGACAGGGGACTACAATGAGCAGTTCTTC. Its protein is CTTRAGTGDYNEQFF.

This chain connects TRBV7-3 to TRBJ2-3; possible D gene TRBD1, 6 bases. The CDR3 totals 13 residues. Germline V gene sequence: CDR1 SGHTA, CDR2 FQGTGA. V was shortened by 3 bases and J by 7 bases, with 11 bases between the two germline ends. CDR3 coding DNA: TGTGCCAGCAGCTTTTCCGGGACAAATACGCAGTATTTT. It encodes CASSFSGTNTQYF.

This clonotype showed up just a few times. Here the CDR3 DNA reads TGTGCCAGCAATCTCCGCGGGACAGGGGGCAGCGAGCAGTACTTC. Amino acids: CASNLRGTGGSEQYF. The chain carries TRBV6-2 or TRBV6-3 and TRBJ2-7; 12 bases are a match to TRBD1. Germline V CDR1 and CDR2: MNHEY, SVGEGT. This CDR3 is built from 15 residues. V trimming: 7 bases; J trimming: 6 bases; junction bases outside the gene matches: 10.